Sequencing of this TCR beta chain was carried out in a study of response to subunit inactivated influenza vaccine (dated by TCRdb to between 2017 and 2018). Looking at the study overall: The study used deep quantitative T cell receptor repertoire profiling to track responses to a trivalent subunit inactivated influenza vaccine.

This clonotype showed up just a few times. Its antigen target is currently unknown. Per-nucleotide qualities are absent, and no much larger clonotype sits a single base away. The library was prepared using RT-PCR. Sequenced on an Illumina HiSeq 2500. TCRdb trimmed the raw reads at Q25, called clones with MiXCR and kept productive beta chains. Each entry is one CDR3 protein sequence, shown with its most common DNA and genes. Recorded for this sample are roughly 500,000 distinct CDR3 sequences; 16% of them occurred a single time. The ten largest account for approximately 3% of the sample. Results and caveats for the whole study, not just this receptor: The authors proposed that each seasonal influenza vaccination may bring in only a limited number of new T cells.

Trimming accounts for 6 bases at V and 7 bases at J, while the number of junction bases matched to no gene is 9. From cysteine to phenylalanine, the CDR3 is 14 amino acids long. The only DNA kept is the CDR3, 42 bases in frame from the first base. CDR1 DFQATT and CDR2 SNEGSKA are derived from the germline V gene (reference sequence). The receptor chain draws on TRBV20-1 and TRBJ2-1, with 10 bases in between that match TRBD2. This TCR derives from a man in his fifties or sixties who received an inactivated influenza vaccine. Donor details come from another sample of the same person, matched by shared clones. This material consisted of CD4+ T cells sorted from PBMCs, taken around 25 months after vaccination. The base sequence is TGCAGTGCCCCGGCAAGCGGGAGGGCGAATGAGCAGTTCTTC. This gives the protein CSAPASGRANEQFF.